The text below deals with one T cell receptor beta chain. Its antigen is unidentified. Sequencing used immunoSEQ multiplex PCR; TCRdb keeps in-frame clones, though not all of them. Seen here are roughly 82,000 clones, around 78% observed once, and the top ten hold more than 0.75%. The sample is drawn from a study of OX40 agonist ivuxolimab in advanced cancers. General study findings and limits: Normalized T-cell clonal expansion was also low in a subset of nonresponders. CD4+ and CD8+ T cells in blood underwent clonal expansion by week 6 at 0.1 to 3.0 mg/kg.

The CDR3 covers 16 residues. Trimming cost V 4 bases and J 9 bases, with 26 bases left between them. Looked up from germline, CDR1 is SGDLS and CDR2 is YYNGEE. Autoimmune disease history or systemic immunosuppression led to patients being barred. The input for sequencing was CD4+ or CD8+ T cells sorted from blood, taken in a trial of the OX40 agonist ivuxolimab. The chain has TRBV9 and TRBJ2-7; D possibly matches TRBD1 or TRBD2 (6 bases each). This receptor was identified in an adult with an advanced solid tumor such as melanoma, head and neck, liver or kidney cancer. The CDR3 coding sequence is TGTGCCAGCAGCCCGGTGGGGGGCCTCCCCAATCTTCCGCAGTACTTC. Residues: CASSPVGGLPNLPQYF.